The 7 T cell receptor beta chains reported below all come from one sample, sequenced in a study of blood T cells in healthy people across ages (dated by TCRdb to between 2014 and 2016). The library relied on 5' RACE. Sequencing took place on an Illumina HiSeq 2500. A second PCR of roughly 7 to 12 cycles was performed with a sample-barcoded 5' primer and a J-beta primer mix. TCRdb reprocessed the public reads (quality trimming at Q25 with fastp, clone calling with MiXCR) and kept in-frame beta chains. Each record represents a unique CDR3 protein, reported with the most common genes and DNA among its rows. The sample data list around 800,000 distinct CDR3 sequences, and roughly 24% of these were observed just once. The ten largest clones add up to roughly 3.1% of the sample. These same data were also listed under a study on T cells of mothers and their children.

Material: blood. The receptors come from a boy younger than 18 in good health.

This clonotype was recorded a few times. This chain connects TRBV12-3 or TRBV12-4 to TRBJ2-3; D call uncertain. Trimming stripped 6 bases from V and 4 bases from J, with 17 bases between. This CDR3 comprises 15 residues. This CDR3 reads CASRALGPNSDTQYF. CDR3 in DNA: TGTGCCAGCAGGGCTTTAGGACCGAACTCAGATACGCAGTATTTT.

V usage is TRBV6-5 and J usage is TRBJ2-1; TRBD2 agrees at 7 bases. The V gene end was trimmed by 5 bases and the J gene end by 8 bases; junction bases not matched to a gene: 6. Germline assignment: CDR1 MNHEY and CDR2 SVGAGI. The CDR3 length is 13 residues. The DNA for the CDR3 is TGTGCCAGCAGTGACGGGGGGTTCCATGAGCAGTTCTTC. Encoded protein: CASSDGGFHEQFF.

This clonotype was seen only a few times. The rearrangement joins TRBV5-1 to TRBJ2-1, with TRBD2 matching 12 bases. The end of the DNA aligns better with TRBJ2-5, so the J call may be wrong. Per the germline V gene, CDR1 is SGHRS and CDR2 is YFSETQ. The CDR3 spans 19 residues. The CDR3 spells CASSSASGGAGPLGETQYF. CDR3 DNA sequence: TGCGCCAGCAGCTCCGCTAGCGGGGGGGCCGGTCCCTTAGGAGAGACCCAGTACTTC.

This clonotype was seen a few times. The V and J genes are TRBV12-3 or TRBV12-4 and TRBJ2-2, with a possible D match to TRBD1 (5 bases). With 8 bases removed from V and 8 bases from J, the gap between germline ends came to 9 bases. CDR3 size: 11 residues. CDR3 coding DNA: TGTGCCAGCCAGGGTATGGGGGAGCTGTTTTTT. The encoded protein is CASQGMGELFF.

J is TRBJ2-5 and V is TRBV10-3, with D hard to call. This CDR3 region has 13 residues. Between the trimmed V and J ends, which lost 4 bases and 1 base, there was a span of 7 bases. The germline V gene has CDR1 ENHRY and CDR2 SYGVKD. Here the CDR3 DNA reads TGTGCCATCAGTGTGCGGCCCCAAGAGACCCAGTACTTC. Encoded protein: CAISVRPQETQYF.

This clonotype was seen a handful of times. This chain uses TRBV6-6 with TRBJ1-3; D ambiguous. The CDR3 totals 14 residues. Germline V gene sequence: CDR1 MNHNY, CDR2 SVGAGI (reference sequence). V was pared by 9 bases and J by 0 bases, with 12 bases between. The CDR3 nucleotides are TGTGCCAGTTCTACAGCAAACTCTGGAAACACCATATATTTT. Protein: CASSTANSGNTIYF.

This chain uses TRBV4-1 with TRBJ2-1; TRBD2 matches at 8 bases. The DNA end favors TRBJ2-7, so the J call may be wrong. CDR3 length: 16 amino acids. CDR1 MGHRA and CDR2 YSYEKL come from the germline V gene. CDR3 sequence (DNA): TGCGCCAGCAGCCAAGCGGGGGCGGGGGGTTACCGCGAGCAGTACTTC. Translating it yields CASSQAGAGGYREQYF.